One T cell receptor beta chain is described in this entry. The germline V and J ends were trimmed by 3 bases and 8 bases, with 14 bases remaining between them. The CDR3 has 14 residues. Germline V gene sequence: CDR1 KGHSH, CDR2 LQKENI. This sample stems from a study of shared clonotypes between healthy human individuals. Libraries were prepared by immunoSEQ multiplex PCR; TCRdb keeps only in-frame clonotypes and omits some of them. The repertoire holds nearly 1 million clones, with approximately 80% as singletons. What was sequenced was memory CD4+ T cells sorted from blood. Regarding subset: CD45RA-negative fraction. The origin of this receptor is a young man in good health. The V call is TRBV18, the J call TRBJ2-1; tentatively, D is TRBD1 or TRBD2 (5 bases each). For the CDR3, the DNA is TGTGCCAGCTCACCCCCCGGGACGAAGGATGAGCAGTTCTTC. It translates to CASSPPGTKDEQFF.